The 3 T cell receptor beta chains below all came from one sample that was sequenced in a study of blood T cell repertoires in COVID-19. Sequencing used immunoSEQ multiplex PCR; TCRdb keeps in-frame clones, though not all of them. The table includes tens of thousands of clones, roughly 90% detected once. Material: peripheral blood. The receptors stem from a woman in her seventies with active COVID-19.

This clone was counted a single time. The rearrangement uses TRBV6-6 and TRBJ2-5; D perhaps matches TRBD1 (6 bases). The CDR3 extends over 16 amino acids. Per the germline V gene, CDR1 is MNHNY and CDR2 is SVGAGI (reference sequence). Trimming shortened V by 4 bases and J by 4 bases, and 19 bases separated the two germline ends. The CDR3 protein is CASSSPWRAGVETQYF. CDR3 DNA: TGTGCCAGCAGTTCCCCTTGGCGGGCAGGGGTAGAGACCCAGTACTTC.

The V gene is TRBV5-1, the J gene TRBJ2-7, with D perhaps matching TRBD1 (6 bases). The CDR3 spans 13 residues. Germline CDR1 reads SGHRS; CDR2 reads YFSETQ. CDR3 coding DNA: TGCGCGAGCGGAAGGCAGGGGCCCTACGAGCAGTACTTC. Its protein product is CASGRQGPYEQYF.

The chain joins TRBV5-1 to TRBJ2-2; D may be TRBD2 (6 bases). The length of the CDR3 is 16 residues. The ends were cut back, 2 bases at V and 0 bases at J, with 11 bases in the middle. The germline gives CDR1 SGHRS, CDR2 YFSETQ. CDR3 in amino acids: CASSFRVAANTGELFF. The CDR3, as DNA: TGCGCCAGCAGCTTTCGGGTAGCGGCGAACACCGGGGAGCTGTTTTTT.